This T cell receptor beta chain was captured in a study of PD-1 blockade in classical Hodgkin lymphoma. With regard to this clone: No DNA is shown, since the ends of the CDR3 on it are uncertain; the CDR3 is the one TCRdb lists.

The CDR3 contains 15 residues when both ends are counted. Germline V gene data show CDR1 as SGHRS and CDR2 as YFSETQ. Only in-frame clones appear in the TCRdb table, and some are missing; sequencing was by immunoSEQ multiplex PCR. The sample includes over 15,000 clones, over 55% seen only once; the top ten take roughly 7.6%. After autologous stem cell transplantation all patients relapsed, and prior brentuximab vedotin exposure differed between cohorts. Sequencing was performed on peripheral blood mononuclear cells (PBMCs), taken before the second cycle of nivolumab. This TCR derives from a human donor with classical Hodgkin lymphoma. V is TRBV5-1 and J is TRBJ2-5. The chain's CDR3 is CASSSSTGAPGTQYF.